The 10 T cell receptor beta chains presented below share a single source sample, sequenced in a study of siplizumab effects on memory and regulatory T cells. Assay: immunoSEQ multiplex PCR; the TCRdb copy retains only in-frame clones and omits some. The sample holds some 99,000 clones, approximately 90% seen once. The sequencing input was Tregs sorted from blood. These receptor sequences come from a human donor in good health.

The J gene is TRBJ1-2, the V gene TRBV4-1; D is perhaps TRBD1 (5 bases). V was shortened by 1 base and J by 4 bases, with 10 bases between the two germline ends. There are 14 residues in the CDR3. CDR1 is MGHRA, CDR2 YSYEKL, per germline. CDR3 in DNA: TGCGCCAGCAGCCAAGTCGGTCAGGGCTATGGCTACACCTTC. Encoded protein: CASSQVGQGYGYTF.

V is TRBV5-1 and J is TRBJ2-3; no clear D. Germline-derived CDR1 and CDR2 are SGHRS and YFSETQ. The CDR3 covers 14 residues. V lost 0 bases and J 0 bases, leaving 5 bases between the germline ends. CDR3 nucleotides: TGCGCCAGCAGCTTGGGGCGGAGCACAGATACGCAGTATTTT. Translating it yields CASSLGRSTDTQYF.

The rearrangement uses TRBV6-4 and TRBJ1-1; D may be TRBD1 (6 bases). Germline V gene lookup returns CDR1 MRHNA and CDR2 SNTAGT. The CDR3 is made up of 14 amino acids. V was pared by 0 bases and J by 5 bases, with 10 bases between. The CDR3 protein is CASSDSPGATEAFF. The CDR3 DNA follows: TGTGCCAGCAGTGACTCGCCGGGGGCGACTGAAGCTTTCTTT.

The V and J genes are TRBV30 and TRBJ1-6; D is uncertain. CDR1 GTSNPN and CDR2 SVGIG come from the germline V gene (reference sequence). CDR3 size: 14 residues. The V and J ends lost 3 bases and 7 bases respectively, with 13 bases between them. Here the CDR3 DNA reads TGTGCCTGGAGAGTCGGGCTGTCGAATTCACCCCTCCACTTT. Translation: CAWRVGLSNSPLHF. Based on the CDR3 plus reference TRBV30 and TRBJ1-6, the full variable domain is SQTIHQWPATLVQPVGSPLSLECTVEGTSNPNLYWYRQAAGRGLQLLFYSVGIGQISSEVPQNLSASRPQDRQFILSSKKLLLSDSGFYLCAWRVGLSNSPLHFGNGTRLTVT.

This clone was seen only once. The chain links TRBV10-2 to TRBJ1-1; D remains ambiguous. CDR3 length: 12 residues. The V gene lost 8 bases and the J gene lost 4 bases, with 11 bases spanning the gap. Germline V gene sequence: CDR1 WSHSY, CDR2 SAAADI. The DNA of the CDR3 is TGCGCCAGCTCCCATGGTCCCACTGAAGCTTTCTTT. Protein: CASSHGPTEAFF.

The V gene is TRBV19, the J gene TRBJ1-2; 9 bases line up with TRBD1. With 6 bases clipped from V and 4 bases from J, the junction kept 6 bases outside the gene matches. From germline, CDR1 is LNHDA and CDR2 SQIVND (reference sequence). CDR3 size: 14 residues. DNA of the CDR3: TGTGCCAGTAGAAGGGGACAGGGATCCTATGGCTACACCTTC. Residues: CASRRGQGSYGYTF.

V and J are TRBV7-8 and TRBJ2-7; D unresolved. The CDR3 contains 13 residues. From germline, CDR1 is SGHVS and CDR2 FQNEAQ. Trimming removed 1 base at V and 5 bases at J, with 9 bases between. CDR3 in amino acids: CASSLGFFNEQYF. DNA of the CDR3: TGTGCCAGCAGCTTAGGATTCTTCAACGAGCAGTACTTC. The whole variable domain, remainder taken from reference TRBV7-8 and TRBJ2-7, is GAGVSQSPRYKVAKRGQDVALRCDPISGHVSLFWYQQALGQGPEFLTYFQNEAQLDKSGLPSDRFFAERPEGSVSTLKIQRTQQEDSAVYLCASSLGFFNEQYFGPGTRLTVT.

This chain connects TRBV5-1 to TRBJ2-3; D remains unclear. The ends were cut back, 7 bases at V and 7 bases at J, with 16 bases in the middle. The CDR3 loop spans 13 amino acids. The V gene's germline CDR1 is SGHRS and CDR2 YFSETQ. CDR3 sequence reads: CASGGTPGYTQYF. CDR3 in DNA: TGCGCCAGCGGCGGCACCCCCGGCTATACGCAGTATTTT.

In its sample, this clone was seen a few times. The chain joins TRBV2 to TRBJ1-2, with D hard to call. The V and J ends lost 10 bases and 4 bases respectively, with 10 bases between them. Germline-derived CDR1 and CDR2 are SNHLY and FYNNEI. CDR3 length equals 11 residues. The CDR3 loop is CATSRAYGYTF. The CDR3 coding sequence is TGTGCCACCTCTCGGGCCTATGGCTACACCTTC.

This chain joins TRBV2 and TRBJ1-1; TRBD1 might be the D (5 bases). The CDR3 covers 13 residues. Looked up from germline, CDR1 is SNHLY and CDR2 is FYNNEI. Trimming removed 8 bases from V and 1 base from J, with 11 bases in between. Written as DNA, the CDR3 is TGTGCCAGCCGATGGGGGGAGAACACTGAAGCTTTCTTT. Its translation: CASRWGENTEAFF.